This TCR beta chain derives from a study of T cell repertoires in cytomegalovirus infection. Study-wide results and caveats: CMV-specific HLA-C-restricted TCR beta clonotypes dominated the ex vivo response. The study identified carriers of CMV plus the relevant HLA from cumulative public TCR beta family frequency.

Per the germline V gene, CDR1 is MNHEY and CDR2 is SMNVEV (reference sequence). This CDR3 is 14 amino acids long. V shed 3 bases and J 8 bases; nucleotides not matched to a gene: 6. One entry per CDR3 protein, called by TCRdb with MiXCR from the reads. The profile shows about 770,000 distinct CDR3 sequences, 29% of them singletons. Concerning this clonotype: No antigen is known for it.

This TCR was sampled from a human donor in good health (CMV status not recorded). Some clones in this sample may be carry-over from other donors' samples. This sample comprised cultured CD8+ T cells from PBMCs, obtained from culture after CMV antigen stimulation. This rearrangement joins TRBV27 to TRBJ2-1; 8 bases agree with TRBD2. The CDR3 sequence: CASSFGGGWDEQFF. The CDR3 coding sequence is TGTGCCAGCAGTTTCGGGGGGGGGTGGGATGAGCAGTTCTTC.